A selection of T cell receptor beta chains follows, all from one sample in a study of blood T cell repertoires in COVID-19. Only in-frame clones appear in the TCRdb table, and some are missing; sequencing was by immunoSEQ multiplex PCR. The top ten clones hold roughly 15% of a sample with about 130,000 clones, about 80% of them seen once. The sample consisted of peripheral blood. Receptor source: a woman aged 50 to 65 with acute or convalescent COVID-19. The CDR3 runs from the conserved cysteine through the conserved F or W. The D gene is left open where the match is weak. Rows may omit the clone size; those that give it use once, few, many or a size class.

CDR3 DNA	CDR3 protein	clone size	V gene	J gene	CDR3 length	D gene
TGCGCCAGCATGCCTCAGGGCAGGATTGACACTGAAGCTTTCTTT	CASMPQGRIDTEAFF	NA	TRBV5-1	TRBJ1-1	15	NA
TGCGCCAGCAGCTGGGACAGGGGAGCCTACGAGCAGTACTTC	CASSWDRGAYEQYF	NA	TRBV5-1	TRBJ2-7	14	TRBD1
TGTGCCAGTAAGACCGGGACTAGCGGGGTCGATACGCAGTATTTT	CASKTGTSGVDTQYF	NA	TRBV2	TRBJ2-3	15	TRBD2
TGTGCTAGTGGTCCAGGGGGACAGATTTTCTCTGGAAACACCATATATTTT	CASGPGGQIFSGNTIYF	NA	TRBV12-5	TRBJ1-3	17	TRBD1
TGTGCCACCAGCAGAGATTTGACAGCTAACTATGGCTACACCTTC	CATSRDLTANYGYTF	NA	TRBV15	TRBJ1-2	15	NA
TGTGCCAGCAGCCAAGAAGGGACAGGGAACACCGGGGAGCTGTTTTTT	CASSQEGTGNTGELFF	NA	TRBV3-1/TRBV3-2	TRBJ2-2	16	TRBD1
TGTGCCAGCATCCCGCAGACAGGGGGCGTTGGCACTGAAGCTTTCTTT	CASIPQTGGVGTEAFF	NA	TRBV7-8	TRBJ1-1	16	TRBD1
TGTGCCACCAGCAGAGATAGTAGGGCAGGGGTTAGGGACAATCAGCCCCAGCATTTT	CATSRDSRAGVRDNQPQHF	few	TRBV15	TRBJ1-5	19	NA
TGTGCCAGTAGTATAGAGCCGGGTAGGAGTTCACCCCTCCACTTT	CASSIEPGRSSPLHF	NA	TRBV19	TRBJ1-6	15	NA
TGTGCCAGCAGTTATGGGACTGCGAACACTGAAGCTTTCTTT	CASSYGTANTEAFF	NA	TRBV27	TRBJ1-1	14	NA
TGTGCCAGCAGCCAAGTAGGGGTGGCGGACGAGCAGTACTTC	CASSQVGVADEQYF	NA	TRBV3-1/TRBV3-2	TRBJ2-7	14	NA
TGTGCCAGCAGTGAAGCGGGACAGGCCGATATCCGACTTGCAGCTTTCTTT	CASSEAGQADIRLAAFF	few	TRBV6-1	TRBJ1-1	17	TRBD1
TGTGCCAGCAGCTTACCCCGGGACAGGGTTAGCGAGCAGTACTTC	CASSLPRDRVSEQYF	NA	TRBV11-1	TRBJ2-7	15	TRBD1
TGTGCCAGCGTAAAGACAGGGGAGATTTACAATGAGCAGTTCTTC	CASVKTGEIYNEQFF	NA	TRBV5-6	TRBJ2-1	15	TRBD1
TGTGCCAGCGGGGGGGCAGACACCGGGGAGCTGTTTTTT	CASGGADTGELFF	NA	TRBV6-6	TRBJ2-2	13	NA
TGTGCCAGCAGCAAGGGGGCTGGAAACACCATATATTTT	CASSKGAGNTIYF	NA	TRBV7-2	TRBJ1-3	13	NA
TGCGCCAGCAGTTCCAGGGGGAACACTGAAGCTTTCTTT	CASSSRGNTEAFF	NA	TRBV5-1	TRBJ1-1	13	NA
TGTGCCAGCAGTTACTCGACAGGGGGCACCTATGGCTACACCTTC	CASSYSTGGTYGYTF	NA	TRBV6-5	TRBJ1-2	15	TRBD1
TGTGCCAGCAGTGAACTGGCGGGACCGAACACCGGGGAGCTGTTTTTT	CASSELAGPNTGELFF	NA	TRBV6-1	TRBJ2-2	16	NA
TGTGCCAGCAGTGAGCAGGGAACAAAACACAATGAGCAGTTCTTC	CASSEQGTKHNEQFF	NA	TRBV6-4	TRBJ2-1	15	NA
TGTGCCTGGAAAAGTTCGTCCCGGGGGACCCAGTACTTC	CAWKSSSRGTQYF	NA	TRBV30	TRBJ2-5	13	NA
TGTGCCAGTAGTATAGCGGGGACAGTAAATCAGCCCCAGCATTTT	CASSIAGTVNQPQHF	once	TRBV19	TRBJ1-5	15	TRBD1
TGTGCCAGCAGTTCAACAGGGGGCCCGGCGAACACTGAAGCTTTCTTT	CASSSTGGPANTEAFF	NA	TRBV27	TRBJ1-1	16	TRBD1
TGTGCCAGCACCTATATGACAGGAAATCAGCCCCAGCATTTT	CASTYMTGNQPQHF	NA	TRBV6-5	TRBJ1-5	14	NA
TGTGCCAGCAGCCCGGGACAGGCGAACACTGAAGCTTTCTTT	CASSPGQANTEAFF	NA	TRBV3-1/TRBV3-2	TRBJ1-1	14	TRBD1
TGTGCCAGCAGTATCACAGGGGGCACTGAAGCTTTCTTT	CASSITGGTEAFF	NA	TRBV12-3/TRBV12-4	TRBJ1-1	13	TRBD1
TGTGCCTGGAGTCCCCGGGGGGACGAGCAGTTCTTC	CAWSPRGDEQFF	NA	TRBV30	TRBJ2-1	12	TRBD2
TGTGCCAGCAGCTTAGGTATTAGCGGTAGCAATCAGCCCCAGCATTTT	CASSLGISGSNQPQHF	once	TRBV11-3	TRBJ1-5	16	NA
TGTGCCAGCACCCGTTCGGTACGGGGTGCCGATACGCAGTATTTT	CASTRSVRGADTQYF	NA	TRBV6-1	TRBJ2-3	15	NA
TGTGCCTGGACTAGCGGCCACACAGATACGCAGTATTTT	CAWTSGHTDTQYF	NA	TRBV30	TRBJ2-3	13	TRBD2
TGTGCCAGCAGTCACACAGGGGGCTTGGGGTCTGAAGCTTTCTTT	CASSHTGGLGSEAFF	NA	TRBV14	TRBJ1-1	15	TRBD1
TGTGCCACCAGCAGAGAACCGCGGACTAGCGGGGGCTCCACAGATACGCAGTATTTT	CATSREPRTSGGSTDTQYF	NA	TRBV15	TRBJ2-3	19	TRBD2
TGTGCCAGCAGTGTCGCGACAGGCCCCACTAATTCACCCCTCCACTTT	CASSVATGPTNSPLHF	few	TRBV2	TRBJ1-6	16	NA
TGTGCCAGCAGCTTAGGTCCAGGGTCTAACACCGGGGAGCTGTTTTTT	CASSLGPGSNTGELFF	NA	TRBV11-2	TRBJ2-2	16	NA
TGTGCCAGTAGTATAAGAGACAGTCGTAATTCACCCCTCCACTTT	CASSIRDSRNSPLHF	NA	TRBV19	TRBJ1-6	15	NA
TGTGCCAGCAGAAACACTGGAAACACCATATATTTT	CASRNTGNTIYF	NA	TRBV12-3/TRBV12-4	TRBJ1-3	12	NA
TGTGCCAGCAGTGAGACAACTTCTGAAGCTTTCTTT	CASSETTSEAFF	NA	TRBV25-1	TRBJ1-1	12	NA
TGTGCCAGCGACAGGGGGCGTGCAGATACGCAGTATTTT	CASDRGRADTQYF	NA	TRBV2	TRBJ2-3	13	TRBD1
TGTGCCAGCAGTTACTCGGTACGGGGGAACTATGGCTACACCTTC	CASSYSVRGNYGYTF	few	TRBV6-5	TRBJ1-2	15	NA
TGTGCCAGCTCACGTACAGGGGCAGGTTTCGACGAGCAGTACTTC	CASSRTGAGFDEQYF	NA	TRBV18	TRBJ2-7	15	TRBD1
NA	CASSQVGQGSDTF	once	TRBV3-1/TRBV3-2	TRBJ1-2	13	NA
TGTGCCAGCAGTTTTGGGCAGGCCTACGAGCAGTACTTC	CASSFGQAYEQYF	NA	TRBV6-5	TRBJ2-7	13	NA
TGTGCCAGCAGTCCCCTCCGACAGGGGGGGTTTCGCGATGAGCAGTTCTTC	CASSPLRQGGFRDEQFF	NA	TRBV27	TRBJ2-1	17	TRBD1
TGTGCCAGCAGCTCACAACAGGGGAGCACTGAAGCTTTCTTT	CASSSQQGSTEAFF	NA	TRBV11-2	TRBJ1-1	14	TRBD1
TGTGCCAGCACTAAGACTAGCGGGGGGGCCGCATCCTACGAGCAGTACTTC	CASTKTSGGAASYEQYF	NA	TRBV7-8	TRBJ2-7	17	TRBD2
TGTGCCAGCAGCCAAGGTGTGGGGGCGCATTACGAGCAGTACTTC	CASSQGVGAHYEQYF	few	TRBV3-1/TRBV3-2	TRBJ2-7	15	NA
TGTGCCACACAGGGTACTGGGGACTCCTACGAGCAGTACTTC	CATQGTGDSYEQYF	NA	TRBV10-3	TRBJ2-7	14	NA
TGTGCCTGGAGTGGGCAACGGACAGCCGTACTCCACTTT	CAWSGQRTAVLHF	NA	TRBV30	TRBJ1-6	13	NA
TGTGCCAGCAGGGAAACTAGCACCACAGATACGCAGTATTTT	CASRETSTTDTQYF	NA	TRBV4-2	TRBJ2-3	14	NA
TGTGCCAGCAGCCTTATGGGACAGCGTAATGAAAAACTGTTTTTT	CASSLMGQRNEKLFF	NA	TRBV6-5	TRBJ1-4	15	TRBD1
TGTGCCAGCAGCCCCTCGGCGGGGGCAACGGGAGCTTTCTTT	CASSPSAGATGAFF	NA	TRBV7-8	TRBJ1-1	14	NA
TGTGCCAGCAGTTCGACCACTACTACGCAGTATTTT	CASSSTTTTQYF	NA	TRBV27	TRBJ2-3	12	NA
TGTGCCAGCAGCGTAGACAGGGCCTACGAGCAGTACTTC	CASSVDRAYEQYF	NA	TRBV9	TRBJ2-7	13	NA
TGCAGTGCACGATCACGGGAGACGGCTTTCTTT	CSARSRETAFF	NA	TRBV20-1	TRBJ1-1	11	NA
TGTGCCAGCTCACCACCGTCAAGCATCTCTGGAAACACCATATATTTT	CASSPPSSISGNTIYF	NA	TRBV18	TRBJ1-3	16	NA
TGCGCCAGCAGCCTCCCAGGGACAGGAAACTATGGCTACACCTTC	CASSLPGTGNYGYTF	NA	TRBV5-1	TRBJ1-2	15	TRBD1
TGTGCCAGCAGCTTAGGAGGGAACTACGAGCAGTACTTC	CASSLGGNYEQYF	NA	TRBV7-9	TRBJ2-7	13	NA
TGTGCCAGCAGCTTAGCCGCGGACAGACTATTTTACGAGCAGTACTTC	CASSLAADRLFYEQYF	NA	TRBV11-2	TRBJ2-7	16	NA
TGTGCCAGCAGTAAATTGGGGACTGCGAACACCGGGGAGCTGTTTTTT	CASSKLGTANTGELFF	once	TRBV5-6	TRBJ2-2	16	NA
TGCGCCGGAGATACGAGGCAGCCCCAGCATTTT	CAGDTRQPQHF	NA	TRBV10-1	TRBJ1-5	11	NA